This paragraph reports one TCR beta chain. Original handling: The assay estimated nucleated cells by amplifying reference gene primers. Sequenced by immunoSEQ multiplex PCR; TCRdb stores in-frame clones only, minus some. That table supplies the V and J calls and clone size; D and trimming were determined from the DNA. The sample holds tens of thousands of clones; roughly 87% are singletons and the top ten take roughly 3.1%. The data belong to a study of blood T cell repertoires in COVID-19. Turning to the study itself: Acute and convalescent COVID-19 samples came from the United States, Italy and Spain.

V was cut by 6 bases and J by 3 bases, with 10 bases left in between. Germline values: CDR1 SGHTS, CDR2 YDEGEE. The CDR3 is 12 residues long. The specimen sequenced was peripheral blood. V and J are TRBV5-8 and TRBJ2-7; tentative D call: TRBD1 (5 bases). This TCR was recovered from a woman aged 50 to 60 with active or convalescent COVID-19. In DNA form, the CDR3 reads TGTGCCAGCAATAGGGGTATCTACGAGCAGTACTTC. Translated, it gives CASNRGIYEQYF.